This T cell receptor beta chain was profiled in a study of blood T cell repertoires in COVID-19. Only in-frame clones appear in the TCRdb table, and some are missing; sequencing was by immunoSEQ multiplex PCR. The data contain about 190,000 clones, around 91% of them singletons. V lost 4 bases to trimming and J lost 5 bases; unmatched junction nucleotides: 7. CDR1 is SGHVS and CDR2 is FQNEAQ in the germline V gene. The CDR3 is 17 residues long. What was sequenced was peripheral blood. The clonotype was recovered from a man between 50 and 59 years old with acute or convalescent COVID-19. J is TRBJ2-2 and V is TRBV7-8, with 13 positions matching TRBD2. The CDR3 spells CASSSTSGGPGTGELFF. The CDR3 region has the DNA TGTGCCAGCAGCTCGACTAGCGGGGGGCCGGGGACCGGGGAGCTGTTTTTT.